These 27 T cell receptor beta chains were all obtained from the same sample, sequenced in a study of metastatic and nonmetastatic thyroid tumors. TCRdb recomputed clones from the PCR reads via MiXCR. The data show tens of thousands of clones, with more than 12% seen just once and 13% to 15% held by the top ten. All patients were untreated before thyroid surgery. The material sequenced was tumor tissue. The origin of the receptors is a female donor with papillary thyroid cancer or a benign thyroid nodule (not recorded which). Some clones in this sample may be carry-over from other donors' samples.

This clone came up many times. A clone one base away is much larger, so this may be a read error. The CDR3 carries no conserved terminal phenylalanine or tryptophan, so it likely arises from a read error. This CDR3 reads CASSSGTFGGEAFL. The CDR3 DNA reads as TGTGCCAGCAGCTCCGGGACATTTGGCGGGGAAGCTTTCCTT. This sequence joins TRBV3-1 and TRBJ1-1, with D tentatively TRBD1 (6 bases). V was pared by 5 bases and J by 8 bases, with 18 bases between. The CDR3 has 14 residues. CDR1 and CDR2 (germline): LGHDT, YNNKEL (reference sequence).

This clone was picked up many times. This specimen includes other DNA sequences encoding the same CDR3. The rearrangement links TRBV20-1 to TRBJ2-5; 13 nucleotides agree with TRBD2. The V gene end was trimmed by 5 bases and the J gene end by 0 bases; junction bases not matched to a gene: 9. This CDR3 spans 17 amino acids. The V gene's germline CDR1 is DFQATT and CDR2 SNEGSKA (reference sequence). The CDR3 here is CSASRLAGGGYQETQYF. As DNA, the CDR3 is TGCAGTGCTTCCAGACTAGCGGGGGGCGGCTACCAAGAGACCCAGTACTTC.

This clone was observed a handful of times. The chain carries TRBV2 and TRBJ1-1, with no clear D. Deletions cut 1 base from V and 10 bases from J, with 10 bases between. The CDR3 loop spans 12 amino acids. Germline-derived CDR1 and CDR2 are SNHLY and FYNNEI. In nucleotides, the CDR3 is TGTGCCAGCAGTGAAGGTCCTATACGAGCTTTCTTT. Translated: CASSEGPIRAFF.

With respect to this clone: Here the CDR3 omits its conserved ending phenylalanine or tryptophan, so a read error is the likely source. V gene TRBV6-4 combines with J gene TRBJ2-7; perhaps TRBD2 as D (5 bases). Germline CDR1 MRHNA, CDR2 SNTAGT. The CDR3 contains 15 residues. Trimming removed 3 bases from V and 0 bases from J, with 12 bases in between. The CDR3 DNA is TGTGCCAGCAGTGAACAAGCGGTCAGCTCCTACGAGCAGTACTCC. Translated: CASSEQAVSSYEQYS.

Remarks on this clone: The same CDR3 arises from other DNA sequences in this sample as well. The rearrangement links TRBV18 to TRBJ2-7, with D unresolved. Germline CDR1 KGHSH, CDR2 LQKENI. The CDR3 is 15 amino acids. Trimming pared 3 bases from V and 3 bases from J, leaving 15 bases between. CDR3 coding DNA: TGTGCCAGCTCACCCGTCTGGGATAATTTCTACGAGCAGTACTTC. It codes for CASSPVWDNFYEQYF.

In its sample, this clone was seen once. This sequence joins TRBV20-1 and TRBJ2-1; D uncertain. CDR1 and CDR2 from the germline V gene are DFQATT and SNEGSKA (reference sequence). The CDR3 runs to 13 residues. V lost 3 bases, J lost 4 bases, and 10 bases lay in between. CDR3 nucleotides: TGCAGTGCTAGCAGACACCATTACAATGAGCAGTTCTTC. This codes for CSASRHHYNEQFF.

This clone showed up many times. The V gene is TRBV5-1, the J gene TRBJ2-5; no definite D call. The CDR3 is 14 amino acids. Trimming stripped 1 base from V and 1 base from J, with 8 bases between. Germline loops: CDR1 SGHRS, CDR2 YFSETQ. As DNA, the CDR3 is TGCGCCAGCAGCTTGTTGGCTGGCCAAGAGACCCAGTACTTC. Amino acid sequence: CASSLLAGQETQYF.

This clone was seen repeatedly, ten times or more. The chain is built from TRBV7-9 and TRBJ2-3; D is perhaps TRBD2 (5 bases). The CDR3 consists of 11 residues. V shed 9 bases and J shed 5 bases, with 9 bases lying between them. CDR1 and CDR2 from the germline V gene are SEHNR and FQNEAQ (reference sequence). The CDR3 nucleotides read TGTGCCAGTCGCCGGGAAGATACGCAGTATTTT. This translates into CASRREDTQYF.

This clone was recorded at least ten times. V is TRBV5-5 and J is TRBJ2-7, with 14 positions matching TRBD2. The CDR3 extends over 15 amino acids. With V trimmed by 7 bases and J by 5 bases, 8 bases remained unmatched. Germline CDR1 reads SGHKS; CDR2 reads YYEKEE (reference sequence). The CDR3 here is CASFKTGLAGDEQYF. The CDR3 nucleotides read TGTGCCAGCTTCAAAACGGGACTAGCGGGAGACGAGCAGTACTTC.

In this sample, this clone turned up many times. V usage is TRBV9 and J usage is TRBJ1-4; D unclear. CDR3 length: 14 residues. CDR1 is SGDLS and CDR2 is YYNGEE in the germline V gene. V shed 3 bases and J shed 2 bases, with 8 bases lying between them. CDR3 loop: CASSEWSTNEKLFF. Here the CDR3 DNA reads TGTGCCAGCAGCGAGTGGTCCACTAATGAAAAACTGTTTTTT.

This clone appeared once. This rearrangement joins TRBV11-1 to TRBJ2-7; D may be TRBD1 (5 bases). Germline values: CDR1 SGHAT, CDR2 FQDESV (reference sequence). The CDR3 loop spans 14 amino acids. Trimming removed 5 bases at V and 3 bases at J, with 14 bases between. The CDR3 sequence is CASSGTGSFYEQYF. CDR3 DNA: TGTGCCAGCAGCGGTACAGGTTCCTTCTACGAGCAGTACTTC.

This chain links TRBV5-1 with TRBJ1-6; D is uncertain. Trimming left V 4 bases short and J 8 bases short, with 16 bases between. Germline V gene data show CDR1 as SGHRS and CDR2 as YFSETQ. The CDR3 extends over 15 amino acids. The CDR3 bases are TGCGCCAGCAGCAGGACGCTGGTTCTCGATTCACCCCTCCACTTT. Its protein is CASSRTLVLDSPLHF.

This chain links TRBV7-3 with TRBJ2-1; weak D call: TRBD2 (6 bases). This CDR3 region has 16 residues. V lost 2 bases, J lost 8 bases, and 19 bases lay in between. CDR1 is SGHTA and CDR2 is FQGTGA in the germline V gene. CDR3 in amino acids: CASSLGIAEGHYEQFF. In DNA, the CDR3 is TGTGCCAGCAGCTTAGGTATAGCGGAGGGGCATTATGAGCAGTTCTTC. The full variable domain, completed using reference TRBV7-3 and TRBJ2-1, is GAGVSQTPSNKVTEKGKYVELRCDPISGHTALYWYRQSLGQGPEFLIYFQGTGAADDSGLPNDRFFAVRPEGSVSTLKIQRTERGDSAVYLCASSLGIAEGHYEQFFGPGTRLTVL.

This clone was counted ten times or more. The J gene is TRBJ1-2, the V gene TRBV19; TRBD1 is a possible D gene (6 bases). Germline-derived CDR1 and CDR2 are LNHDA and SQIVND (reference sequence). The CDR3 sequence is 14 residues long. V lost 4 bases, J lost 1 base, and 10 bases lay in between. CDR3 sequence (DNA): TGTGCCAGTAGTACTGACAGGCTTAACTATGGCTACACCTTC. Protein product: CASSTDRLNYGYTF.

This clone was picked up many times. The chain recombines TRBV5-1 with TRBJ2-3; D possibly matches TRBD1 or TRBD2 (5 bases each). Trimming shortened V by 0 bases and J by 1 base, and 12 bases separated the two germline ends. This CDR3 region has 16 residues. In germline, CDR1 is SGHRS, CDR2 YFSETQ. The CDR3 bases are TGCGCCAGCAGCTTGGAAGGGACCAGGGGCACAGATACGCAGTATTTT. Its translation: CASSLEGTRGTDTQYF.

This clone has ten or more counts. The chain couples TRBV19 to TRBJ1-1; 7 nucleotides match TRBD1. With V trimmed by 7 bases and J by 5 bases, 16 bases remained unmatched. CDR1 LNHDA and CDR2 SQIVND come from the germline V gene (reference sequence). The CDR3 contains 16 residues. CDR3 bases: TGTGCCAGTACCACGGAGGGAGGGGGCGGTCGGACTGAAGCTTTCTTT. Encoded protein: CASTTEGGGGRTEAFF.

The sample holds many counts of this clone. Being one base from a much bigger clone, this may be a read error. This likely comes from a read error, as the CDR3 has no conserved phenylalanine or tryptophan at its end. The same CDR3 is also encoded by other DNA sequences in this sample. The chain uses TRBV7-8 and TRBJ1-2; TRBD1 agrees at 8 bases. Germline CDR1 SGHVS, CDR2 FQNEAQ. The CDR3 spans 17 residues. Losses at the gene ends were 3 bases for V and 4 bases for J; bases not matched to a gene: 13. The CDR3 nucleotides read TGTGCCAGCAGCTTCCCCCCGGCAGGGGGCGCGGTCTATGGCTACACCCTC. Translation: CASSFPPAGGAVYGYTL.

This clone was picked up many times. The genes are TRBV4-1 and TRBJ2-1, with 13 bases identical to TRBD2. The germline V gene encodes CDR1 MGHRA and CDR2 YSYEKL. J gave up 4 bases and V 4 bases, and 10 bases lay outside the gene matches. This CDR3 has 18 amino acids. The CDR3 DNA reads TGCGCCAGCAGCCCTAAGGAAACTAGCGGGAGGGAATACAATGAGCAGTTCTTC. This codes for CASSPKETSGREYNEQFF.

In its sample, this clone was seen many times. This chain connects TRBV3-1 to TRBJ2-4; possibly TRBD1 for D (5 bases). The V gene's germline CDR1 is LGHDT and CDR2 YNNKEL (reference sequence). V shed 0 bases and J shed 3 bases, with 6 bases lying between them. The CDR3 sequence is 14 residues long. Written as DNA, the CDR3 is TGTGCCAGCAGCCAAGACAGGGACAAAAACATTCAGTACTTC. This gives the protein CASSQDRDKNIQYF.

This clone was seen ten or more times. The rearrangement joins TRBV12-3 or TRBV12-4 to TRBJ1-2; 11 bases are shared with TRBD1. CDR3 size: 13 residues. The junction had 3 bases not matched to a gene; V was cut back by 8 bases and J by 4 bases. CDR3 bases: TGTGCCAGCGGACAGGGGGCCGGCTATGGCTACACCTTC. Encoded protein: CASGQGAGYGYTF.

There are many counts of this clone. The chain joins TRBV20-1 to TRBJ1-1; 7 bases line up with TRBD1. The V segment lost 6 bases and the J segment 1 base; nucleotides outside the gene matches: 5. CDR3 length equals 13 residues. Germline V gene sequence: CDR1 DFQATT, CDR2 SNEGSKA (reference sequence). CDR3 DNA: TGCAGTGCCACCGGGACAGCGAACACTGAAGCTTTCTTT. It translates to CSATGTANTEAFF.

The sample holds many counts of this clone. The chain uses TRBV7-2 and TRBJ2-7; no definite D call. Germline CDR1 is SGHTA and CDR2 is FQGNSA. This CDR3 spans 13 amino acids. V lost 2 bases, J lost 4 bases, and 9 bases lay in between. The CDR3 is CASSLSGRYEQYF. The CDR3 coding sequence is TGTGCCAGCAGCTTAAGTGGTCGGTACGAGCAGTACTTC.

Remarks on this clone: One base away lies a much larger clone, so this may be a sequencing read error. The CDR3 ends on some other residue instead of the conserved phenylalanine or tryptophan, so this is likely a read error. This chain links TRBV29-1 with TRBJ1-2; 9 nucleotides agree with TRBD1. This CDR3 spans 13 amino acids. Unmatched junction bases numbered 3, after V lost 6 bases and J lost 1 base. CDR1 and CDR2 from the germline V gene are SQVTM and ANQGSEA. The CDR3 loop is CSVGTGINYGYTL. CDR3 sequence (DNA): TGCAGCGTCGGGACAGGGATTAACTATGGCTACACCCTC.

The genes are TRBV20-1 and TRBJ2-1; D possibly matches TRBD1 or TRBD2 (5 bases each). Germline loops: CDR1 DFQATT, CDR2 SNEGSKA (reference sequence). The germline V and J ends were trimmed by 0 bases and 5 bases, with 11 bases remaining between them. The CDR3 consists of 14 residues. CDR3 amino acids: CSARDLLGHNEQFF. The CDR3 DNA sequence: TGCAGTGCTAGAGATCTGCTGGGACACAATGAGCAGTTCTTC.

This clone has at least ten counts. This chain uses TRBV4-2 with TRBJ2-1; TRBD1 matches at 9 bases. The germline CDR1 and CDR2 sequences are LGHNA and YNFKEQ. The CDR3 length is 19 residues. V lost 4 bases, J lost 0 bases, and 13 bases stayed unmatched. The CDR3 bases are TGTGCCAGCAGCCCCGTCCCGGGACAGGGAGAAAGCTCCTACAATGAGCAGTTCTTC. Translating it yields CASSPVPGQGESSYNEQFF.

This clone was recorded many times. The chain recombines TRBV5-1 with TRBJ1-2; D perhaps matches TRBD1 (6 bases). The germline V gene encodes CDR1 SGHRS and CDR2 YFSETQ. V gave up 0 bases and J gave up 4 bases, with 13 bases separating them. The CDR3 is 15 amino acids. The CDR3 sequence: CASSLGGTRTYGYTF. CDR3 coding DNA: TGCGCCAGCAGCTTGGGGGGGACAAGAACCTATGGCTACACCTTC.

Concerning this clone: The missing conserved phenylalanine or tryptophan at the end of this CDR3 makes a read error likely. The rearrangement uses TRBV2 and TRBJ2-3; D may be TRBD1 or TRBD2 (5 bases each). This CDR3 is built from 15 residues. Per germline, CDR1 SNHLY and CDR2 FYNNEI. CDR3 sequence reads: CASRPGSSYTGTQYS. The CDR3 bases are TGTGCCAGCAGGCCGGGATCCTCCTACACAGGTACGCAGTATTCT.